These 17 T cell receptor beta chains originate from one sample sequenced in a study of T-cell memory formation after mild COVID-19. In TCRdb, the 5' RACE reads were re-called with MiXCR into one record per CDR3 protein. The sample lists roughly 130,000 distinct CDR3 sequences, approximately 5.9% occurring once. Source material: PBMCs or a T cell subset sorted from them (not recorded which). The receptors originated from an adult woman who had mild COVID-19 (a few samples of this study predate the infection). Cell type and time point are not known.

This clonotype showed up just a few times. The chain joins TRBV7-2 to TRBJ2-7; no clear D gene. CDR1 is SGHTA and CDR2 is FQGNSA in the germline V gene. The CDR3 extends over 14 amino acids. V was cut by 1 base and J by 1 base, with 8 bases left in between. DNA for the CDR3: TGTGCCAGCAGCTTAGTTGGGCCATCCTACGAGCAGTACTTC. Translated: CASSLVGPSYEQYF.

The CDR3 coding sequence is TGTGCCAGCAGCAAGGCTGGGCGAAGGGAAGAGACCCAGTACTTC. Its translation: CASSKAGRREETQYF. V gene TRBV21-1 combines with J gene TRBJ2-5; the table names TRBD1, a call not compared with the DNA. TRBV21-1 is a known pseudogene. The CDR3 length is 15 residues.

The table lists this clonotype with many counts. The CDR3 DNA reads TGTGCCAGCAGAACCCCTCGGGCGGGGGGAATTGGCGAGCAGTACTTC. Protein sequence: CASRTPRAGGIGEQYF. The gene calls are TRBV6-2 or TRBV6-3 and TRBJ2-7; TRBD2 agrees at 8 bases. J was trimmed by 6 bases and V by 6 bases; bases with no gene match: 16. This CDR3 is 16 amino acids long. Germline CDR1 reads MNHEY; CDR2 reads SVGEGT.

There are a few counts of this clonotype. V usage is TRBV18 and J usage is TRBJ2-5; no definite D call. There are 14 residues in the CDR3. Trimming cost V 2 bases and J 1 base, with 8 bases left between them. Germline loops: CDR1 KGHSH, CDR2 LQKENI. The CDR3, as DNA: TGTGCCAGCTCACCAGGCGCAGTCCAAGAGACCCAGTACTTC. The encoded protein is CASSPGAVQETQYF.

This CDR3 is CASANGYEQYF. The CDR3 nucleotides are TGTGCCAGCGCTAACGGGTACGAGCAGTACTTC. This chain connects TRBV6-5 to TRBJ2-7, with unresolved D. The CDR3 is 11 residues long. The V gene lost 8 bases and the J gene lost 4 bases, with 9 bases spanning the gap. Germline CDR1 is MNHEY and CDR2 is SVGAGI.

This clonotype came up a few times. The chain uses TRBV5-1 and TRBJ2-1; D remains unclear. Trimming removed 1 base at V and 2 bases at J, with 16 bases between. This CDR3 contains 17 residues. CDR1 is SGHRS, CDR2 YFSETQ, per germline. The CDR3 region is CASSLSPLGGPYNEQFF. As DNA, the CDR3 is TGCGCCAGCAGCTTGTCCCCCCTGGGCGGCCCCTACAATGAGCAGTTCTTC.

In this sample, this clonotype turned up a few times. The chain has TRBV12-3 or TRBV12-4 and TRBJ2-7, with no clear D. The CDR3 consists of 14 residues. The V and J ends lost 1 base and 4 bases respectively, with 11 bases between them. DNA for the CDR3: TGTGCCAGCAGTTTAGTTTCCGAGCGATACGAGCAGTACTTC. This sequence encodes CASSLVSERYEQYF.

This sequence joins TRBV6-2 or TRBV6-3 and TRBJ2-2; 8 bases are a match to TRBD1. This CDR3 has 16 amino acids. Germline V gene data show CDR1 as MNHEY and CDR2 as SVGEGT. J was trimmed by 6 bases and V by 2 bases; bases with no gene match: 8. Here the CDR3 DNA reads TGTGCCAGCAGTTACCTCTCCGGACAGGGATCCGGGGAGCTGTTTTTT. This codes for CASSYLSGQGSGELFF.

The chain couples TRBV5-1 to TRBJ2-1, with D possibly called TRBD1 or TRBD2 (5 bases each). The ends were cut back, 0 bases at V and 8 bases at J, with 12 bases in the middle. This CDR3 contains 14 residues. In germline, CDR1 is SGHRS, CDR2 YFSETQ. The CDR3 spells CASSLVGGVDEQFF. The CDR3 DNA reads TGCGCCAGCAGCTTGGTTGGGGGAGTGGATGAGCAGTTCTTC.

This clonotype showed up just a few times. V and J are TRBV3-1 and TRBJ2-1, with TRBD2 matching 7 bases. This CDR3 spans 16 amino acids. The germline gives CDR1 LGHDT, CDR2 YNNKEL (reference sequence). Trimming removed 5 bases from V and 6 bases from J; junction bases left unmatched: 13. This chain's CDR3 is CASSGRSGVTGNEQFF. For the CDR3, the DNA is TGTGCCAGCAGCGGACGGAGCGGGGTGACCGGCAATGAGCAGTTCTTC.

In its sample, this clonotype was seen a few times. The genes are TRBV7-9 and TRBJ1-4, with D perhaps matching TRBD1 (6 bases). V was trimmed by 4 bases and J by 1 base, leaving 13 bases between them. The CDR3 totals 16 residues. Germline V gives CDR1 SEHNR, CDR2 FQNEAQ (reference sequence). CDR3 in amino acids: CASSSIRGRTNEKLFF. The CDR3 coding sequence is TGTGCCAGCAGCTCAATCAGGGGACGAACTAATGAAAAACTGTTTTTT.

In its sample, this clonotype was seen a few times. V is TRBV20-1 and J is TRBJ2-1; 11 nucleotides agree with TRBD2. V lost 2 bases and J lost 5; bases outside the gene matches: 5. The CDR3 extends over 15 amino acids. Germline assignment: CDR1 DFQATT and CDR2 SNEGSKA (reference sequence). CDR3 nucleotides: TGCAGTGCTAGAACCGGGACTAGCGGCCACAATGAGCAGTTCTTC. Translating gives CSARTGTSGHNEQFF.

This clonotype was detected many times. This chain joins TRBV7-9 and TRBJ2-1; a possible D gene is TRBD2 (5 bases). Germline V CDR1 and CDR2: SEHNR, FQNEAQ (reference sequence). CDR3 length: 14 residues. V lost 5 bases and J 3 bases, leaving 11 bases between the germline ends. The CDR3, as DNA: TGTGCCAGCAGCCGAGCGGAGCTCTACAATGAGCAGTTCTTC. It yields the protein CASSRAELYNEQFF.

This clonotype was seen a handful of times. The V and J genes are TRBV18 and TRBJ2-7, with D tentatively TRBD1 or TRBD2 (5 bases each). Germline values: CDR1 KGHSH, CDR2 LQKENI. Trimming removed 2 bases at V and 3 bases at J, with 14 bases between. CDR3 length equals 15 residues. Here the CDR3 DNA reads TGTGCCAGCTCACCAACCCAGGGACCGGACTACGAGCAGTACTTC. Translation: CASSPTQGPDYEQYF.

This clonotype was counted only a few times. This chain's CDR3 is CASSPWLGPSYEQYF. The CDR3 coding sequence is TGTGCCAGCAGCCCCTGGTTGGGTCCCTCCTACGAGCAGTACTTC. The rearrangement links TRBV7-2 to TRBJ2-7; D unclear. The germline gives CDR1 SGHTA, CDR2 FQGNSA. V was shortened by 5 bases and J by 0 bases, with 14 bases between the two germline ends. The CDR3 contains 15 residues.

CDR3 region: CASSPSLVSGGLPSGANVLTF. The CDR3 nucleotides read TGTGCCAGCTCACCGAGTCTCGTGTCTGGGGGTCTCCCCTCTGGGGCCAACGTCCTGACTTTC. This chain joins TRBV18 and TRBJ2-6; D may correspond to TRBD1 or TRBD2 (5 bases each). The V gene's germline CDR1 is KGHSH and CDR2 LQKENI. The CDR3 spans 21 residues. V was pared by 3 bases and J by 0 bases, with 24 bases between.

The table lists this clonotype with a few counts. The CDR3 bases are TGTGCCACCTTACCACCGGACTACGAGCAGTACTTC. Translation gives CATLPPDYEQYF. The J gene is TRBJ2-7, the V gene TRBV21-1. TRBV21-1 is designated a pseudogene. This CDR3 spans 12 amino acids.